One and the same sample provided the 15 T cell receptor beta chains below, sequenced in a study of T cell clonality in common variable immunodeficiency. General observations from the study: Fewer deletions and N-nucleotide insertions were reportedly seen in common variable immunodeficiency TCR beta sequences.

Generated by immunoSEQ multiplex PCR, the TCRdb table keeps only in-frame clones and is missing some. This set yields 15,000 to 20,000 clones and no singletons; the top ten hold approximately 12%. No cognate antigen is known for these TCRs. Sequenced sample: peripheral blood mononuclear cells. The receptors were gathered from a human donor with common variable immunodeficiency.

This clone was found a few times. The observed sequence ends 3 residues before the CDR3 terminus, with the missing tail filled in from the germline J gene. The gene calls are TRBV30 and TRBJ1-1; TRBD1 is a possible D gene (6 bases). Trimming left V 5 bases short and J 6 bases short, with 22 bases between. The CDR3 runs to 15 residues. Germline V CDR1 and CDR2: GTSNPN, SVGIG (reference sequence). The DNA read from the CDR3 is TGTGCCTGGGGGGCCACACAGGGTCTGATGCCTGAA. The encoded protein is CAWGATQGLMPE. The entire CDR3 reads CAWGATQGLMPEAFF.

On this clone: From the germline J gene comes the end of the CDR3, since the read stops 3 residues before it. This chain connects TRBV7-3 to TRBJ2-4; 8 nucleotides line up with TRBD1. Trimming removed 5 bases from V and 0 bases from J; junction bases left unmatched: 12. CDR1 is SGHTA, CDR2 FQGTGA, per germline. CDR3 length: 18 amino acids. CDR3 bases read: TGTGCCAGCAGCCCGACAGGGGTCGACGGGACAGCCAAAAACATT. As protein: CASSPTGVDGTAKNI. The entire CDR3 protein is CASSPTGVDGTAKNIQYF.

This clone was recorded a few times. The CDR3 end is not reached by the read, which stops 3 residues before it; the germline J gene fills it in. The chain uses TRBV7-3 and TRBJ2-5, with 13 bases lining up with TRBD2. J lost 0 bases, V lost 0 bases, and 7 bases had no gene match. This CDR3 is 19 amino acids long. Per germline, CDR1 SGHTA and CDR2 FQGTGA. The sequenced CDR3 bases are TGTGCCAGCAGCTTAACGGGACTAGCGGGGAGGCTATACCAAGAGACC. It specifies CASSLTGLAGRLYQET. The CDR3 reads in full as CASSLTGLAGRLYQETQYF.

A note on this clone: The read comes to an end 3 residues before the CDR3 does, leaving the germline J gene to fill in the end. The chain employs TRBV7-9 and TRBJ1-1; 9 positions match TRBD1. The CDR3 loop spans 14 amino acids. Germline V gives CDR1 SEHNR, CDR2 FQNEAQ (reference sequence). CDR3 protein: CASSLGTGAQRAFF. The sequenced CDR3 bases are TGTGCCAGCAGCTTAGGGACAGGGGCCCAAAGG.

About this clone itself: The CDR3 is cut off 3 residues early in the read; its end comes from the germline J gene. The chain carries TRBV7-9 and TRBJ1-1; D not resolved. Germline V CDR1 and CDR2: SEHNR, FQNEAQ (reference sequence). This CDR3 spans 13 amino acids. Trimming took 2 bases from V and 4 from J, leaving 8 bases between them. The CDR3: CASSLRVGTEAFF. The CDR3 DNA, read in part, is TGTGCCAGCAGCTTAAGGGTCGGCACTGAA.

Comment on this clone: The observed sequence ends 3 residues before the CDR3 terminus, with the missing tail filled in from the germline J gene. The V gene is TRBV7-3, the J gene TRBJ2-3; 7 positions agree with TRBD1. Germline V lookup: CDR1 SGHTA, CDR2 FQGTGA. There are 18 residues in the CDR3. Unmatched junction bases numbered 15, after V lost 5 bases and J lost 1 base. The sequenced part of the CDR3 DNA is TGTGCCAGCAGCCCACGTCCGACAGGGATCTTCGGCACAGATACG. The encoded protein is CASSPRPTGIFGTDT. The full CDR3 reads CASSPRPTGIFGTDTQYF.

This clone has a handful of counts. The CDR3 is cut off 3 residues early in the read; its end comes from the germline J gene. V gene TRBV2 combines with J gene TRBJ2-7; 7 bases map to TRBD2. V shed 6 bases, J shed 6 bases, and the junction held 14 bases outside the gene matches. The CDR3 covers 15 residues. Germline V gene lookup returns CDR1 SNHLY and CDR2 FYNNEI. The sequenced part of the CDR3 DNA is TGTGCCAGCAGGTCGATGGGGGGGGGTTTTGGCGAG. This encodes CASRSMGGGFGE. The whole CDR3 reads CASRSMGGGFGEQYF.

This clone was observed a handful of times. The read falls 3 residues short of the CDR3 end, and the missing part is taken from the germline J gene. The chain recombines TRBV29-1 with TRBJ2-1; 10 nucleotides align to TRBD1. This CDR3 is 16 amino acids long. Germline assignment: CDR1 SQVTM and CDR2 ANQGSEA. The V segment lost 3 bases and the J segment 0 bases; nucleotides outside the gene matches: 5. CDR3: CSVDLRDRGSYNEQFF. The DNA read from the CDR3 is TGCAGCGTTGATCTAAGGGACAGGGGCTCCTACAATGAG.

This clone has more than one count but fewer than ten. The read finishes 3 residues shy of the CDR3 end, and the germline J gene is used to complete it. The gene calls are TRBV18 and TRBJ1-2; TRBD1 agrees at 10 bases. This CDR3 region has 16 residues. CDR1 and CDR2 from the germline V gene are KGHSH and LQKENI. The J segment lost 2 bases and the V segment lost 2 bases, leaving 5 bases of the junction unmatched. The CDR3 bases that were read are TGTGCCAGCTCACCATTACCGGGACAGGGGAACTATGGC. Residues: CASSPLPGQGNYG. The full CDR3 protein reads CASSPLPGQGNYGYTF.

To note about this clone: The CDR3 extends 3 residues past the end of the read, so its final part is completed from the germline J gene. The chain uses TRBV7-2 and TRBJ1-2; possibly TRBD1 for D (6 bases). CDR1 SGHTA and CDR2 FQGNSA come from the germline V gene. Trimming shortened V by 0 bases and J by 7 bases, and 12 bases separated the two germline ends. This CDR3 spans 14 amino acids. The CDR3: CASSLAYREVGYTF. CDR3 DNA, as far as it was read: TGTGCCAGCAGCTTAGCGTACAGGGAAGTTGGC.

Notes on this clone: The read comes to an end 3 residues before the CDR3 does, leaving the germline J gene to fill in the end. The V gene is TRBV20-1, the J gene TRBJ1-4; D might be TRBD1 (6 bases). Germline CDR1 is DFQATT and CDR2 is SNEGSKA (reference sequence). V lost 8 bases to trimming and J lost 8 bases, with 15 bases between them. The CDR3 has 12 residues. The sequenced part of the CDR3 DNA is TGCAGTCGAAGGGGGTTCGGAGAAAAA. It codes for CSRRGFGEK. Given in full, the CDR3 is CSRRGFGEKLFF.

Notes on this clone: The observed sequence ends 3 residues before the CDR3 terminus, with the missing tail filled in from the germline J gene. This rearrangement joins TRBV7-8 to TRBJ2-1; perhaps TRBD1 as D (6 bases). Deletions cut 1 base from V and 5 bases from J, with 12 bases between. The germline V gene has CDR1 SGHVS and CDR2 FQNEAQ. This CDR3 has 15 residues. The CDR3 bases that were read are TGTGCCAGCAGCTTAGGGACAGCGTATCACAATGAG. Translating gives CASSLGTAYHNE. The whole CDR3 region reads CASSLGTAYHNEQFF.

In its sample, this clone is medium-sized. From the germline J gene comes the end of the CDR3, since the read stops 3 residues before it. This chain connects TRBV5-1 to TRBJ1-4; 10 bases match TRBD1. This CDR3 is 15 amino acids long. CDR1 and CDR2 from the germline V gene are SGHRS and YFSETQ. Losses at the gene ends were 3 bases for V and 8 bases for J; bases not matched to a gene: 7. The sequenced part of the CDR3 DNA is TGCGCCAGCAGCTGGGACAGGGGCGACGGAGAAAAA. Translating it yields CASSWDRGDGEK. The CDR3 as a whole reads CASSWDRGDGEKLFF.

Points on this clone: The CDR3 end falls 3 residues outside the read, so it is completed with the germline J gene. The V gene is TRBV7-9, the J gene TRBJ2-3; 9 bases match TRBD2. The CDR3 covers 15 residues. CDR1 and CDR2 (germline): SEHNR, FQNEAQ (reference sequence). V trimming: 3 bases; J trimming: 2 bases; junction bases outside the gene matches: 3. CDR3: CASSLTSGTTDTQYF. The sequenced part of the CDR3 DNA is TGTGCCAGCAGCTTGACTAGCGGTACCACAGATACG.

This clone has a count of ten or more. The read ends 3 residues shy of where the CDR3 ends; the end is completed using the germline J gene. The rearrangement links TRBV5-1 to TRBJ2-5, with a possible D match to TRBD2 (5 bases). V gave up 1 base and J gave up 0 bases, with 10 bases separating them. Looked up from germline, CDR1 is SGHRS and CDR2 is YFSETQ. The CDR3 consists of 15 residues. CDR3 DNA, as far as it was read: TGCGCCAGCAGCTTGACGACTACTTACCAAGAGACC. This encodes CASSLTTTYQET. The CDR3 in full is CASSLTTTYQETQYF.